This T cell receptor (beta chain) stems from a study of cytomegalovirus exposure and HLA in healthy donors. The overall study: Clustering assigned 81% of the 350 to 450 genotyped donors to the Caucasian-associated ancestry cluster.

CDR1 SGHNT and CDR2 YYREEE come from the germline V gene (reference sequence). This CDR3 contains 16 residues. The junction had 11 bases not matched to a gene; V was cut back by 4 bases and J by 3 bases. As to this clone: The antigen remains unidentified.

Study-level findings and limits: Later analysis revealed greater clonal expansion in HLA-associated TCR beta chains than in equally common others.

Amplification used 60 Vbeta primers and 13 Jbeta primers. Libraries were prepared by immunoSEQ multiplex PCR; TCRdb keeps only in-frame clonotypes and omits some of them. The sample consists of 170,000 or so clones, roughly four fifths of them appearing once. At sampling all donors were nominally healthy, likely with unrecorded immune exposures. This receptor was taken from a man in his fifties or sixties in good health and CMV-seronegative. The sequenced sample consisted of PBMCs. J is TRBJ1-1 and V is TRBV5-4; TRBD1 matches 8 bases. The CDR3 here is CASSRRQGRTDTEAFF. Here the CDR3 DNA reads TGTGCCAGCAGCCGTCGACAGGGGCGGACAGACACTGAAGCTTTCTTT.